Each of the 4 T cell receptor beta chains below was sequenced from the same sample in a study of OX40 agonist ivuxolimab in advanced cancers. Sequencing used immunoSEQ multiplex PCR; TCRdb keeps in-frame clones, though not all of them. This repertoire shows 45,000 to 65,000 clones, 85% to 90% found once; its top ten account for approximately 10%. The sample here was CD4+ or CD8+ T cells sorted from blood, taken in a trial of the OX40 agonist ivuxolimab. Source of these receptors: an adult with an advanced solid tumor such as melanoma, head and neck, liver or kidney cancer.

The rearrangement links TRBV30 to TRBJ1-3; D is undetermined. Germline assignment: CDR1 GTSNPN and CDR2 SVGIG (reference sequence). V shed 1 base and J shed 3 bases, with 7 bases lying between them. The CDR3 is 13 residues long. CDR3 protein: CAWSEGLGNTIYF. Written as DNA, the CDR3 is TGTGCCTGGAGTGAAGGACTTGGAAACACCATATATTTT.

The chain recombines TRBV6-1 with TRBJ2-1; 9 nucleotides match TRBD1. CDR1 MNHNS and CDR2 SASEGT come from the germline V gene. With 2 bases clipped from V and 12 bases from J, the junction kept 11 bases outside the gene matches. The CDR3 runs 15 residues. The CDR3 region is CASSEIGQGFGGQFF. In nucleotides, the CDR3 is TGTGCCAGCAGTGAAATAGGACAGGGGTTTGGGGGGCAGTTCTTC.

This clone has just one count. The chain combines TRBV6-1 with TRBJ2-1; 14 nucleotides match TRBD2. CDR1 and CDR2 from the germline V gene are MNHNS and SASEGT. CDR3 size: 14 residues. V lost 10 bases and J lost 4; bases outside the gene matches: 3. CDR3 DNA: TGTGCCACCCGACTAGCGGGGGGGTACAATGAGCAGTTCTTC. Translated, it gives CATRLAGGYNEQFF.

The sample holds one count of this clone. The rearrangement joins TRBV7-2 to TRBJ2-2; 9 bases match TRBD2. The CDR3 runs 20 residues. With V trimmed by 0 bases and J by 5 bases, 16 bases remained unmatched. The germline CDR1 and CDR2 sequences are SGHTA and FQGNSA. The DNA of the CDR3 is TGTGCCAGCAGCTTAGCCCAGGAACTAGCGGGCTTCCTTCGGACCGGGGAGCTGTTTTTT. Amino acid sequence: CASSLAQELAGFLRTGELFF. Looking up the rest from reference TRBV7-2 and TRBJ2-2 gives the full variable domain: GAGVSQSPSNKVTEKGKDVELRCDPISGHTALYWYRQSLGQGLEFLIYFQGNSAPDKSGLPSDRFSAERTGGSVSTLTIQRTQQEDSAVYLCASSLAQELAGFLRTGELFFGEGSRLTVL.